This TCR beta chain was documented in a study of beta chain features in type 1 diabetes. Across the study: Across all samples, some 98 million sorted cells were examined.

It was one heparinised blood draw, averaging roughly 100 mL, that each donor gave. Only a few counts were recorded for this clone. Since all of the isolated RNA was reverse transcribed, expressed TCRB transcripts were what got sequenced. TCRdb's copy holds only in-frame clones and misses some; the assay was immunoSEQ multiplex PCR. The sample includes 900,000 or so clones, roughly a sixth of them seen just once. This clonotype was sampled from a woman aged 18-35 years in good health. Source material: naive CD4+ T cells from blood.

The CDR3 coding sequence is TGCGCCAGCAGCTACAACCCGACAGGGTGGACGGCGGACACCATATATTTT. It codes for CASSYNPTGWTADTIYF. The gene calls are TRBV4-3 and TRBJ1-3, with 7 positions matching TRBD1. The CDR3 runs 17 residues. V lost 5 bases to trimming and J lost 8 bases; unmatched junction nucleotides: 18. The germline V gene encodes CDR1 LGHNA and CDR2 YSLEER.